This T cell receptor beta chain was captured by sequencing in a study of T-cell memory formation after mild COVID-19. Looking at the study overall: In these data, TCR clusters were largely donor specific.

To note about this clonotype: Antigen: not known.

General study findings and limits: Cross-reactive memory apparently joined, as some responding clones appeared in pre-infection memory. Clones that shrank (day 15 to 85) were balanced CD4/CD8, whereas later expanders leaned CD4+.

TCR alpha and TCR beta cDNA libraries with sample barcodes and UMIs came from 5'RACE using constant-segment primers. From the 5' RACE reads, TCRdb called clonotypes with MiXCR, one entry per CDR3 protein. The sample holds roughly 400,000 distinct CDR3 sequences, roughly 18% seen once. Germline V gives CDR1 SGHTA, CDR2 FQGNSA. The CDR3 is 13 amino acids. The V gene end was trimmed by 3 bases and the J gene end by 11 bases; junction bases not matched to a gene: 4. The sequenced sample consisted of PBMCs or a T cell subset sorted from them (not recorded which). The chain has TRBV7-2 and TRBJ1-6; 7 nucleotides line up with TRBD1. The TCR comes from a young man who had mild COVID-19 (a few samples of this study predate the infection). Cell type and time point are not known. The CDR3 coding sequence is TGTGCCAGCAGCTTTTACAGGGGAACACCCCTCCACTTT. Translated: CASSFYRGTPLHF.